These 24 T cell receptor beta chains came from one sample sequenced in a study of T cell responses to AZD1222 COVID-19 vaccine. TCRdb's copy holds only in-frame clones and misses some; the assay was immunoSEQ multiplex PCR. Here the sample spans about 110,000 clones, 94% being singletons. This sample comprised peripheral blood, obtained 28 days after the second AZD1222 dose. These receptors were taken from an adult who received the AZD1222 COVID-19 vaccine.

The genes are TRBV6-5 and TRBJ1-5; D is uncertain. V was pared by 4 bases and J by 0 bases, with 10 bases between. The CDR3 is 15 amino acids. Looked up from germline, CDR1 is MNHEY and CDR2 is SVGAGI. Here the CDR3 reads CASSSRRNSNQPQHF. CDR3 coding DNA: TGTGCCAGCAGTTCAAGGCGGAATAGCAATCAGCCCCAGCATTTT.

This clone showed up just once. The genes are TRBV12-3 or TRBV12-4 and TRBJ2-7; D may correspond to TRBD1 or TRBD2 (5 bases each). The CDR3 consists of 13 residues. With 6 bases removed from V and 7 bases from J, the gap between germline ends came to 16 bases. The CDR3 sequence: CASRGDPVGEQYF. Written as DNA, the CDR3 is TGTGCCAGCAGGGGGGACCCGGTGGGGGAGCAGTACTTC.

Here the CDR3 reads CASRKMQGDGYTF. The CDR3 DNA reads TGTGCCAGCAGGAAGATGCAGGGAGATGGCTACACCTTC. The chain uses TRBV2 and TRBJ1-2; D is possibly TRBD1 (5 bases). Germline loops: CDR1 SNHLY, CDR2 FYNNEI. Trimming cost V 6 bases and J 6 bases, with 14 bases left between them. This CDR3 is built from 13 residues. The full variable domain, its missing parts supplied by reference TRBV2 and TRBJ1-2, is EPEVTQTPSHQVTQMGQEVILRCVPISNHLYFYWYRQILGQKVEFLVSFYNNEISEKSEIFDDQFSVERPDGSNFTLKIRSTKLEDSAMYFCASRKMQGDGYTFGSGTRLTVV.

The V gene is TRBV7-9, the J gene TRBJ1-1; no clear D. Trimming took 1 base from V and 5 from J, leaving 8 bases between them. Looked up from germline, CDR1 is SEHNR and CDR2 is FQNEAQ (reference sequence). This CDR3 has 13 residues. CDR3 nucleotide sequence: TGTGCCAGCAGCTTAGTCTTGGGAACTGAAGCTTTCTTT. This gives the protein CASSLVLGTEAFF.

CDR3 protein: CASGLVFLRLAGRYADTQYF. CDR3 coding DNA: TGTGCTAGTGGTTTGGTATTTCTTCGGTTAGCGGGGAGGTATGCAGATACGCAGTATTTT. The chain carries TRBV12-5 and TRBJ2-3, with 8 bases lining up with TRBD2. CDR3 size: 20 residues. CDR1 and CDR2 from the germline V gene are LGHNT and FRNRAP. J was trimmed by 4 bases and V by 0 bases; bases with no gene match: 18. Looking up the rest from reference TRBV12-5 and TRBJ2-3 gives the full variable domain: DARVTQTPRHKVTEMGQEVTMRCQPILGHNTVFWYRQTMMQGLELLAYFRNRAPLDDSGMPKDRFSAEMPDATLATLKIQPSEPRDSAVYFCASGLVFLRLAGRYADTQYFGPGTRLTVL.

The chain has TRBV3-1 (or the pseudogene TRBV3-2) and TRBJ2-1; D is ambiguous. The CDR3 contains 13 residues. V gave up 5 bases and J gave up 2 bases, with 7 bases separating them. The germline gives CDR1 LGHDT, CDR2 YNNKEL (reference sequence). Written as DNA, the CDR3 is TGTGCCAGCAGCGGTCTAGCCTACAATGAGCAGTTCTTC. It specifies CASSGLAYNEQFF.

This clone was seen just once. The gene calls are TRBV4-1 and TRBJ2-1; 10 bases align to TRBD2. With V trimmed by 1 base and J by 2 bases, 8 bases remained unmatched. Germline assignment: CDR1 MGHRA and CDR2 YSYEKL. There are 18 residues in the CDR3. This chain's CDR3 is CASSQVPSGRATYNEQFF. DNA of the CDR3: TGCGCCAGCAGCCAAGTCCCCAGCGGGAGGGCCACCTACAATGAGCAGTTCTTC.

The chain is built from TRBV11-2 and TRBJ2-7; either TRBD1 or TRBD2 may supply D (6 bases each). Trimming left V 4 bases short and J 0 bases short, with 13 bases between. Germline V gene data show CDR1 as SGHAT and CDR2 as FQNNGV. This CDR3 has 15 amino acids. The CDR3 region has the DNA TGTGCCAGCAGCTCCTACGGGGGCGACTCCTACGAGCAGTACTTC. Encoded protein: CASSSYGGDSYEQYF.

This chain connects TRBV7-9 to TRBJ1-2; TRBD1 matches 7 bases. Germline V lookup: CDR1 SEHNR, CDR2 FQNEAQ (reference sequence). The CDR3 spans 15 residues. J was trimmed by 1 base and V by 5 bases; bases with no gene match: 7. The chain's CDR3 is CASSLLGQNNYGYTF. CDR3 sequence (DNA): TGTGCCAGCAGCCTCCTGGGACAGAATAACTATGGCTACACCTTC.

J is TRBJ2-2 and V is TRBV29-1, with D hard to call. Between the trimmed V and J ends, which lost 6 bases and 3 bases, there was a span of 5 bases. Germline values: CDR1 SQVTM, CDR2 ANQGSEA. The CDR3 spans 11 residues. The DNA of the CDR3 is TGCAGCGTGTGGTACACCGGGGAGCTGTTTTTT. Its translation: CSVWYTGELFF.

V and J are TRBV19 and TRBJ1-4; possible D gene TRBD1, 6 bases. Trimming removed 5 bases from V and 0 bases from J, with 22 bases in between. This CDR3 spans 19 amino acids. The germline V gene has CDR1 LNHDA and CDR2 SQIVND (reference sequence). The CDR3 DNA follows: TGTGCCAGTAGTCATACAGGGTTGATTAATTCAGCAACTAATGAAAAACTGTTTTTT. Its translation: CASSHTGLINSATNEKLFF. The full variable domain, completed using reference TRBV19 and TRBJ1-4, is DGGITQSPKYLFRKEGQNVTLSCEQNLNHDAMYWYRQDPGQGLRLIYYSQIVNDFQKGDIAEGYSVSREKKESFPLTVTSAQKNPTAFYLCASSHTGLINSATNEKLFFGSGTQLSVL.

Comment on this clone: Additional DNA sequences in this sample encode the identical CDR3. The chain joins TRBV5-1 to TRBJ1-5; 7 bases are shared with TRBD1. Germline CDR1 and CDR2: SGHRS and YFSETQ. This CDR3 has 15 residues. Trimming took 2 bases from V and 2 from J; bases not matched to a gene: 4. CDR3 sequence (DNA): TGCGCCAGCAGCTTTACAGGGGAGGGCAATCAGCCCCAGCATTTT. This gives the protein CASSFTGEGNQPQHF.

The rearrangement links TRBV5-1 to TRBJ2-5; D tentatively fits TRBD1 or TRBD2 (5 bases each). V was pared by 0 bases and J by 5 bases, with 14 bases between. This CDR3 has 15 amino acids. Per germline, CDR1 SGHRS and CDR2 YFSETQ. The CDR3 DNA reads as TGCGCCAGCAGCTTGGGACAGTCGGGGACGGAGACCCAGTACTTC. It yields the protein CASSLGQSGTETQYF.

The chain couples TRBV6-5 to TRBJ2-5, with D possibly matching TRBD1 (6 bases). V dropped 4 bases and J dropped 5 bases, with 11 bases sitting between them. The CDR3 is 13 amino acids. CDR1 MNHEY and CDR2 SVGAGI come from the germline V gene. The CDR3 loop reads CASSWGQRETQYF. Here the CDR3 DNA reads TGTGCCAGCAGTTGGGGGCAGAGGGAGACCCAGTACTTC.

The V gene is TRBV12-3 or TRBV12-4, the J gene TRBJ2-2; 7 positions match TRBD1. Losses at the gene ends were 7 bases for V and 6 bases for J; bases not matched to a gene: 5. This CDR3 has 13 residues. CDR3 sequence reads: CASNSQGAGELFF. The CDR3 coding sequence is TGTGCCAGCAACTCCCAGGGGGCCGGGGAGCTGTTTTTT.

The rearrangement joins TRBV18 to TRBJ1-1; D is undetermined. Trimming left V 6 bases short and J 5 bases short, with 13 bases between. Per the germline V gene, CDR1 is KGHSH and CDR2 is LQKENI. CDR3 length: 13 amino acids. The CDR3 loop reads CASSYLEMTEAFF. The CDR3, as DNA: TGTGCCAGCTCGTACTTAGAGATGACTGAAGCTTTCTTT.

This sequence joins TRBV12-3 or TRBV12-4 and TRBJ1-1; 7 nucleotides align to TRBD1. Germline trimming cut 3 bases from V and 10 bases from J; bases unmatched to any gene: 8. The CDR3 is 13 residues long. The CDR3 sequence is CASSFGEGARAFF. CDR3 in DNA: TGTGCCAGCAGTTTCGGTGAGGGGGCACGAGCTTTCTTT.

This clone appeared once. The chain combines TRBV5-4 with TRBJ1-2; D is perhaps TRBD1 (6 bases). The CDR3 covers 16 residues. Trimming left V 4 bases short and J 5 bases short, with 21 bases between. Germline V gene lookup returns CDR1 SGHNT and CDR2 YYREEE (reference sequence). The CDR3, as DNA: TGTGCCAGCAGCGGCGCGGGGGCGGAGGAGAATTATGGCTACACCTTC. It is translated as CASSGAGAEENYGYTF.

This chain uses TRBV6-5 with TRBJ2-7; a possible D gene is TRBD1 (5 bases). The ends were cut back, 8 bases at V and 0 bases at J, with 14 bases in the middle. This CDR3 has 14 amino acids. CDR1 and CDR2 (germline): MNHEY, SVGAGI. CDR3 residues: CASSLGTGSYEQYF. The CDR3 bases are TGTGCCAGCTCCCTCGGCACAGGCTCCTACGAGCAGTACTTC.

V usage is TRBV27 and J usage is TRBJ2-7; D is unclear. CDR3 length: 13 residues. The V gene lost 3 bases and the J gene lost 1 base, with 7 bases spanning the gap. Per germline, CDR1 MNHEY and CDR2 SMNVEV (reference sequence). CDR3 loop: CASSLTHSYEQYF. CDR3 DNA: TGTGCCAGCAGTTTGACGCATTCCTACGAGCAGTACTTC.

The chain carries TRBV19 and TRBJ1-2; no reliable D call. The CDR3 runs 15 residues. V gave up 0 bases and J gave up 3 bases, with 11 bases separating them. CDR1 and CDR2 (germline): LNHDA, SQIVND (reference sequence). The CDR3 DNA reads TGTGCCAGTAGTATAGATGCAGGCCCTTACTATGGCTACACCTTC. This encodes CASSIDAGPYYGYTF.

V and J are TRBV6-5 and TRBJ2-2; 9 bases are a match to TRBD1. CDR1 is MNHEY, CDR2 SVGAGI, per germline. The length of the CDR3 is 14 residues. V lost 8 bases, J lost 3 bases, and 4 bases stayed unmatched. The CDR3 DNA sequence: TGTGCCAGCGAGGGGGACAGGGACACCGGGGAGCTGTTTTTT. Its protein product is CASEGDRDTGELFF.

The chain recombines TRBV25-1 with TRBJ1-1; D remains ambiguous. CDR3 size: 14 residues. CDR1 and CDR2 from the germline V gene are MGHDK and SYGVNS. V shed 1 base and J shed 1 base, with 7 bases lying between them. The CDR3 coding sequence is TGTGCCAGCAGTGAATTCGGCAAGAACACTGAAGCTTTCTTT. Translation gives CASSEFGKNTEAFF.

The V gene is TRBV6-1, the J gene TRBJ2-1; the D gene is possibly TRBD2 (5 bases). Trimming took 3 bases from V and 0 from J, leaving 12 bases between them. Germline-derived CDR1 and CDR2 are MNHNS and SASEGT. This CDR3 region has 16 residues. CDR3 in DNA: TGTGCCAGCAGTGACGGAAGCGGCTTCTCCTACAATGAGCAGTTCTTC. Amino acid sequence: CASSDGSGFSYNEQFF.